This entry lists 10 T cell receptor beta chains sequenced from one sample in a study of spatial heterogeneity in lung cancer. MiXCR, applied by TCRdb to the 5' RACE reads, yields one record per CDR3 protein. This table has around 89,000 distinct CDR3 sequences, roughly 12% appearing once. The time point: sample taken at primary tumor resection. Sequencing was performed on whole RNA extracted from tumor and nontumor lung tissue, or from frozen PBMC, and the material was left unsorted. The sample here was PBMCs, taken at surgery. Source of these receptors: a male donor with early-stage non-small cell lung cancer.

The chain recombines TRBV20-1 with TRBJ1-5; possible D gene TRBD1, 6 bases. Trimming removed 0 bases from V and 5 bases from J, with 8 bases in between. The CDR3 spans 13 residues. The germline V gene encodes CDR1 DFQATT and CDR2 SNEGSKA (reference sequence). This CDR3 is CSARDQGYQPQHF. DNA of the CDR3: TGCAGTGCTAGAGACCAGGGGTATCAGCCCCAGCATTTT.

The V call is TRBV4-3, the J call TRBJ2-2; no clear D gene. V gave up 1 base and J gave up 0 bases, with 15 bases separating them. Germline V gene data show CDR1 as LGHNA and CDR2 as YSLEER. The CDR3 loop spans 18 amino acids. The CDR3: CASSQVNLGQANTGELFF. In DNA, the CDR3 is TGCGCCAGCAGCCAAGTTAATCTAGGGCAGGCGAACACCGGGGAGCTGTTTTTT.

This chain uses TRBV28 with TRBJ2-1; tentative D call: TRBD2 (6 bases). The germline V gene encodes CDR1 MDHEN and CDR2 SYDVKM. CDR3 length equals 13 residues. V was clipped by 2 bases and J by 7 bases, with 9 bases between them. The CDR3 here is CASSLPGRNEQFF. CDR3 DNA sequence: TGTGCCAGCAGTTTACCGGGGAGGAATGAGCAGTTCTTC.

This clonotype occurred many times. V gene TRBV28 combines with J gene TRBJ2-3; 7 bases align to TRBD2. CDR1 is MDHEN and CDR2 is SYDVKM in the germline V gene. The CDR3 is 15 amino acids. The V gene end was trimmed by 3 bases and the J gene end by 0 bases; junction bases not matched to a gene: 3. The CDR3 DNA is TGTGCCAGCAGTTTGGGGGGGTCTAGCACAGATACGCAGTATTTT. It codes for CASSLGGSSTDTQYF.

The table lists this clonotype with a few counts. The chain links TRBV7-2 to TRBJ2-3, with D unresolved. Germline loops: CDR1 SGHTA, CDR2 FQGNSA. The V end was cut by 5 bases, the J end by 6 bases, with 27 bases between. This CDR3 region has 18 residues. The CDR3 bases are TGTGCCAGCAGCCCCGACTTTGGCGGTCGAGCAGACTTTGATACGCAGTATTTT. Translation gives CASSPDFGGRADFDTQYF.

This clonotype was seen a few times. The gene calls are TRBV3-1 and TRBJ2-7; D not resolved. The CDR3 length is 14 residues. CDR1 and CDR2 (germline): LGHDT, YNNKEL (reference sequence). The V end lost 3 bases, the J end lost 7 bases, and 16 bases lay between the germline ends. This CDR3 reads CASSHSPITEEQYF. CDR3 DNA: TGTGCCAGCAGCCATTCCCCGATTACGGAAGAGCAGTACTTC.

This clonotype was picked up a small number of times. The CDR3 here is CASRPSGTGGNEQFF. CDR3 coding DNA: TGTGCCAGTAGGCCCTCCGGGACAGGGGGCAATGAGCAGTTCTTC. V is TRBV19 and J is TRBJ2-1, with TRBD1 identical over 11 bases. Unmatched junction bases numbered 7, after V lost 6 bases and J lost 6 bases. CDR1 and CDR2 (germline): LNHDA, SQIVND (reference sequence). This CDR3 region has 15 residues.

This clonotype was seen a few times. The rearrangement links TRBV12-3 or TRBV12-4 to TRBJ2-2; TRBD1 agrees at 7 bases. V trimming: 6 bases; J trimming: 2 bases; junction bases outside the gene matches: 3. The CDR3 sequence is 14 residues long. The CDR3 sequence is CASSGQVNTGELFF. The CDR3, as DNA: TGTGCCAGCAGCGGACAGGTTAACACCGGGGAGCTGTTTTTT.

This clonotype was detected ten times or more. The V and J genes are TRBV5-1 and TRBJ2-2, with D perhaps matching TRBD2 (6 bases). Looked up from germline, CDR1 is SGHRS and CDR2 is YFSETQ. This CDR3 contains 15 residues. Trimming left V 4 bases short and J 0 bases short, with 10 bases between. The CDR3: CASSPRTTNTGELFF. In DNA, the CDR3 is TGCGCCAGCAGCCCAAGGACTACGAACACCGGGGAGCTGTTTTTT.

This clonotype was found many times. The V gene is TRBV5-6, the J gene TRBJ2-7, with D unresolved. V gave up 0 bases and J gave up 3 bases, with 7 bases separating them. Per germline, CDR1 SGHDT and CDR2 YYEEEE. CDR3 size: 13 residues. The CDR3 protein is CASSLVDDYEQYF. CDR3 DNA: TGTGCCAGCAGCTTGGTTGACGACTACGAGCAGTACTTC. The full variable domain, with the rest looked up from reference TRBV5-6 and TRBJ2-7, is DAGVTQSPTHLIKTRGQQVTLRCSPKSGHDTVSWYQQALGQGPQFIFQYYEEEERQRGNFPDRFSGHQFPNYSSELNVNALLLGDSALYLCASSLVDDYEQYFGPGTRLTVT.